This TCR beta chain was recorded in a study of cytomegalovirus exposure and HLA in healthy donors. The CDR3 sequence is 17 residues long. The germline V gene encodes CDR1 SEHNR and CDR2 FQNEAQ (reference sequence). The PCR ran on 60 Vbeta and 13 Jbeta primers. The protocol was immunoSEQ multiplex PCR, while the TCRdb copy is restricted to in-frame clones and leaves out a portion. The table includes under 200,000 clones, 70% to 90% detected once. Note on this clone: Its antigen is not identified. A read error may produce the germline difference seen at one junction end.

General study results and limits: The authors listed about 170 TCR beta chains as cytomegalovirus-associated. Highest at DRB1 and lowest at HLA-C, TCR association rates differed among HLA loci in a later analysis. In a later analysis, CMV-associated beta chains were mostly HLA-associated, it appeared. Segments of the TCR beta V type were, in most cases, productive about 87% or about 30% of the time in an earlier analysis.

The clonotype originates from a woman aged 18 to 35 in good health and CMV-seronegative. The sequencing input was PBMCs. This chain connects TRBV7-9 to TRBJ2-3; 8 bases align to TRBD2. DNA of the CDR3: TGTTCCAGCAGCTCTAGGGCGGGGGGATCTAGCACAGATACGCAGTATTTT. It yields the protein CSSSSRAGGSSTDTQYF.